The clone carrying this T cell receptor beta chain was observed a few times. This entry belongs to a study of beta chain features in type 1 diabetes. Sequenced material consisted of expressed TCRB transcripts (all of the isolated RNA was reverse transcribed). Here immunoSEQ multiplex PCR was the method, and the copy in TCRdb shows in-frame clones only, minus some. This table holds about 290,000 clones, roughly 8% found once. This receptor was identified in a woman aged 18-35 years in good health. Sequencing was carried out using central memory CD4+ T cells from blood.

The CDR3 DNA reads TGTGCCAGCAGTGAAGCGTGGGGGACACTTAACACTGAAGCTTTCTTT. Protein sequence: CASSEAWGTLNTEAFF. This chain links TRBV6-1 with TRBJ1-1; tentative D call: TRBD1 (6 bases). The CDR3 runs to 16 residues. Germline lookup yields CDR1 MNHNS and CDR2 SASEGT. Trimming pared 0 bases from V and 2 bases from J, leaving 13 bases between.